Presented here are 13 T cell receptor beta chains from one specimen sequenced in a study of blood T cell repertoires in COVID-19. Sequenced by immunoSEQ multiplex PCR; TCRdb stores in-frame clones only, minus some. This sample yields 300,000 or so clones, of which about four fifths are seen a single time; approximately 1.1% belongs to the top ten. Sequenced input: peripheral blood. Every receptor here comes from a woman aged 50 to 60 with acute or convalescent COVID-19.

V is TRBV7-9 and J is TRBJ2-1; D unclear. The CDR3 contains 15 residues. The V gene lost 1 base and the J gene lost 4 bases, with 11 bases spanning the gap. CDR1 and CDR2 (germline): SEHNR, FQNEAQ (reference sequence). The CDR3 sequence: CASSLGVGSYNEQFF. CDR3 bases: TGTGCCAGCAGCTTAGGGGTGGGCAGTTACAATGAGCAGTTCTTC. Full variable domain (rest looked up from reference TRBV7-9 and TRBJ2-1): DTGVSQNPRHKITKRGQNVTFRCDPISEHNRLYWYRQTLGQGPEFLTYFQNEAQLEKSRLLSDRFSAERPKGSFSTLEIQRTEQGDSAMYLCASSLGVGSYNEQFFGPGTRLTVL.

The chain combines TRBV10-3 with TRBJ1-2; D is uncertain. The V gene's germline CDR1 is ENHRY and CDR2 SYGVKD. The V end lost 4 bases, the J end lost 8 bases, and 17 bases lay between the germline ends. The CDR3 totals 14 residues. The CDR3: CAISVKDREGGYTF. CDR3 bases: TGTGCCATCAGTGTAAAGGACCGGGAAGGGGGCTACACCTTC.

This clone was seen a handful of times. This rearrangement joins TRBV5-8 to TRBJ1-5, with no clear D. CDR3 length: 12 residues. The V gene lost 4 bases and the J gene lost 9 bases, with 11 bases spanning the gap. CDR1 and CDR2 (germline): SGHTS, YDEGEE. The CDR3 reads CASSLVIRPQHF. CDR3 coding DNA: TGTGCCAGCAGCCTGGTAATTCGGCCCCAGCATTTT.

In this sample, this clone turned up once. The rearrangement uses TRBV27 and TRBJ2-3; possible D gene TRBD1, 5 bases. The germline gives CDR1 MNHEY, CDR2 SMNVEV (reference sequence). Trimming stripped 6 bases from V and 2 bases from J, with 15 bases between. This CDR3 region has 15 residues. CDR3 nucleotide sequence: TGTGCCAGCAGGGCAGGGCCAAGGGTCACAGATACGCAGTATTTT. It is translated as CASRAGPRVTDTQYF.

The V call is TRBV6-1, the J call TRBJ1-2; no definite D call. V dropped 0 bases and J dropped 4 bases, with 9 bases sitting between them. The germline gives CDR1 MNHNS, CDR2 SASEGT. The CDR3 runs 14 residues. The CDR3 protein is CASSEAWEVYGYTF. The CDR3 bases are TGTGCCAGCAGTGAAGCGTGGGAGGTCTATGGCTACACCTTC.

The CDR3 bases are TGTGCCAGCTCACCTGGACAGGGGGCCGCACACATGAACACTGAAGCTTTCTTT. Protein: CASSPGQGAAHMNTEAFF. This chain joins TRBV18 and TRBJ1-1; TRBD1 matches 11 bases. V lost 3 bases and J lost 0; bases outside the gene matches: 9. The CDR3 has 18 amino acids. Germline V gene data show CDR1 as KGHSH and CDR2 as LQKENI.

The rearrangement uses TRBV5-1 and TRBJ1-1, with D possibly TRBD1 on 6 matching bases. Germline CDR1 reads SGHRS; CDR2 reads YFSETQ. The CDR3 contains 14 residues. Trimming pared 3 bases from V and 2 bases from J, leaving 11 bases between. The CDR3 protein is CASSSSTGNTEAFF. In DNA form, the CDR3 reads TGCGCCAGCAGCTCCTCGACAGGTAACACTGAAGCTTTCTTT.

This clone was counted only a few times. Within the sample, other DNA sequences also encode this same CDR3. The rearrangement links TRBV5-1 to TRBJ2-2; 9 bases map to TRBD1. The germline V gene has CDR1 SGHRS and CDR2 YFSETQ. CDR3 length: 15 residues. V trimming: 4 bases; J trimming: 2 bases; junction bases outside the gene matches: 3. The CDR3 DNA sequence: TGCGCCAGCAGCCAACAGGGGGCTAACACCGGGGAGCTGTTTTTT. It encodes CASSQQGANTGELFF.

The genes are TRBV4-1 and TRBJ1-1, with 8 bases aligning to TRBD1. CDR1 is MGHRA and CDR2 is YSYEKL in the germline V gene. There are 16 residues in the CDR3. V shed 0 bases and J 2 bases; nucleotides not matched to a gene: 5. For the CDR3, the DNA is TGCGCCAGCAGCCAAGAGCAGGGGGCGCGTAACACTGAAGCTTTCTTT. Translating it yields CASSQEQGARNTEAFF.

The J gene is TRBJ2-5, the V gene TRBV7-9, with 8 bases that match TRBD1. Trimming cost V 5 bases and J 5 bases; bases outside gene matches: 10. Germline values: CDR1 SEHNR, CDR2 FQNEAQ (reference sequence). This CDR3 is built from 15 residues. The CDR3 here is CASSGDRTLRETQYF. The CDR3, as DNA: TGTGCCAGCAGCGGGGACAGGACCCTCCGGGAGACCCAGTACTTC.

The DNA for the CDR3 is TGCGCCAGCAGCTTGTCGTCAGGGAACTATGGCTACACCTTC. This codes for CASSLSSGNYGYTF. The chain combines TRBV5-1 with TRBJ1-2; D may be TRBD1 (5 bases). CDR1 SGHRS and CDR2 YFSETQ come from the germline V gene. The CDR3 consists of 14 residues. Trimming pared 1 base from V and 2 bases from J, leaving 9 bases between.

The CDR3 protein is CASSLRYEKLFF. The CDR3 nucleotides read TGTGCCAGCAGTCTACGTTATGAAAAACTGTTTTTT. The V call is TRBV12-3 or TRBV12-4, the J call TRBJ1-4, with unresolved D. V lost 5 bases and J lost 6, with 7 bases in between. The CDR3 has 12 residues.

The chain links TRBV25-1 to TRBJ1-2, with D uncertain. V was cut by 7 bases and J by 4 bases, with 10 bases left in between. The CDR3 contains 12 residues. Germline V lookup: CDR1 MGHDK, CDR2 SYGVNS. CDR3 in amino acids: CASNNLGYGYTF. For the CDR3, the DNA is TGTGCCAGCAATAACCTCGGCTATGGCTACACCTTC.